This entry is about one T cell receptor beta chain. The germline CDR1 and CDR2 sequences are SQVTM and ANQGSEA. The CDR3 length is 13 residues. Trimming stripped 1 base from V and 4 bases from J, with 10 bases between. The data were taken from a study of early T cells in non-severe SARS-CoV-2 infection. As for the study in general: Sequencing input comprised bulk RNA from unsorted whole blood; chain pairing was not available.

Each single cDNA molecule received a unique molecular identifier. Each CDR3 protein is one row after TCRdb ran MiXCR on the 5' RACE reads. Among some 120,000 distinct CDR3 sequences listed, under 15% were seen once. The sample was whole blood. The V gene is TRBV29-1, the J gene TRBJ1-1, with D maybe TRBD1 (6 bases). This sequence was found in an adult who was a healthcare worker with PCR-confirmed SARS-CoV-2 infection or an uninfected control (not recorded which). CDR3 nucleotide sequence: TGCAGCGTTGAAGGCGGGGGCGTCACTGAAGCTTTCTTT. Residues: CSVEGGGVTEAFF. Full variable domain (missing parts from reference TRBV29-1 and TRBJ1-1): SAVISQKPSRDICQRGTSLTIQCQVDSQVTMMFWYRQQPGQSLTLIATANQGSEATYESGFVIDKFPISRPNLTFSTLTVSNMSPEDSSIYLCSVEGGGVTEAFFGQGTRLTVV.